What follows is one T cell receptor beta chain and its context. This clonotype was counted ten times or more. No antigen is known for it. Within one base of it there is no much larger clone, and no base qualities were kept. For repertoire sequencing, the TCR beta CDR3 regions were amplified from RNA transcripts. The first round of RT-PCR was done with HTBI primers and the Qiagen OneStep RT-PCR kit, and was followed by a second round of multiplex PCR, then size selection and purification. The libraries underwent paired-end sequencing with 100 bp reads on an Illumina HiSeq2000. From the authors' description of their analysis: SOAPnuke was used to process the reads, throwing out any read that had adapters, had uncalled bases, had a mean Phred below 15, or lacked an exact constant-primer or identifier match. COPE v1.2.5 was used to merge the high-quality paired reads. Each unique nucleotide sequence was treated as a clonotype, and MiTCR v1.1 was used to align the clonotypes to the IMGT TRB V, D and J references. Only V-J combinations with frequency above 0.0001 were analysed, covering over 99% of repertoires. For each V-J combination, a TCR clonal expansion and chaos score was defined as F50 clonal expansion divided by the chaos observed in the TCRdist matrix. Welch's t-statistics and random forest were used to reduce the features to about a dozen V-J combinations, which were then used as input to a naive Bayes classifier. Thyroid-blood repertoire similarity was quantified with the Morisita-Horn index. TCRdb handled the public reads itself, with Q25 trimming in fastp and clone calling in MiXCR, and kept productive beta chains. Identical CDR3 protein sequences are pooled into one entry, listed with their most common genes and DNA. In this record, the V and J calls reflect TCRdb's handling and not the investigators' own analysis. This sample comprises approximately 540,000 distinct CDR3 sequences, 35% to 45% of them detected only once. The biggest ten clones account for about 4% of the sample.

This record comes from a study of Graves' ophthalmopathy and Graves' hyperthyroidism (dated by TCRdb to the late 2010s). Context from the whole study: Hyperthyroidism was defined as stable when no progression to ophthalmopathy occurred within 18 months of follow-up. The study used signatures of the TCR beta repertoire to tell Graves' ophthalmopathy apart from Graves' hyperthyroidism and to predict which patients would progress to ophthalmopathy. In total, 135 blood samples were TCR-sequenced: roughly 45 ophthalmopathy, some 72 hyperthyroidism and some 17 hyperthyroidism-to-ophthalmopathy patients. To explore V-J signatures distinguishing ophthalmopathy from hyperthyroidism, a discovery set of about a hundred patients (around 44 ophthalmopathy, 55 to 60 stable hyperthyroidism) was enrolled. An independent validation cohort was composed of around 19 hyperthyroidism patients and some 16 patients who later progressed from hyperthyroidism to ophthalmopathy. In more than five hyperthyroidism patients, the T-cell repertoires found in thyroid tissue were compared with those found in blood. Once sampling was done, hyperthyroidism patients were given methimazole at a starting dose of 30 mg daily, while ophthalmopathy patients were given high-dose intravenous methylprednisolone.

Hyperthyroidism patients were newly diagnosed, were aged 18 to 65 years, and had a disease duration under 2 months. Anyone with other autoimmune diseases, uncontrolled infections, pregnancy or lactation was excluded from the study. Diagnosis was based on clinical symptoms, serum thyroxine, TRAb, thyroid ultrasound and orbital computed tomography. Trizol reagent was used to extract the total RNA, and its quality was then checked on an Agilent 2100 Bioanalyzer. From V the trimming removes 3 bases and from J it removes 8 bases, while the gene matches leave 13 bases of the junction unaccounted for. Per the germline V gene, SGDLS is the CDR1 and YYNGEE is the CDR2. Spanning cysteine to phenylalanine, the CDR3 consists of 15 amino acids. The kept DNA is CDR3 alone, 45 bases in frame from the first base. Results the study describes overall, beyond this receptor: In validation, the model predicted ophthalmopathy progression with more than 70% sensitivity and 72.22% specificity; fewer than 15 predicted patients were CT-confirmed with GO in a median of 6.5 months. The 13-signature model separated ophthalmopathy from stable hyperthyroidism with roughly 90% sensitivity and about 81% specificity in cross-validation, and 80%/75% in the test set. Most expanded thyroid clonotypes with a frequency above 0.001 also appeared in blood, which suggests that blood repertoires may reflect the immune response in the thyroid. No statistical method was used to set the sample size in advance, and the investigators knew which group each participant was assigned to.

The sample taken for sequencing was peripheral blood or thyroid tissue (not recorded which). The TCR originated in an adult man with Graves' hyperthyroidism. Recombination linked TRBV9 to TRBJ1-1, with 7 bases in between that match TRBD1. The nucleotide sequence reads TGTGCCAGCAGCGGGCTTCAAACAGGGGTGAGAGAAGCTTTCTTT. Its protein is CASSGLQTGVREAFF.